The rows below give T cell receptor beta chains drawn from one sample of a study of blood T cell repertoires in COVID-19. Profiled with immunoSEQ multiplex PCR; TCRdb holds only in-frame clones, not every one. This sample has approximately 76,000 clones; around three quarters occur once, and the top ten carry 35% to 45%. Material for sequencing was peripheral blood. These receptors all come from a woman in her seventies with acute or convalescent COVID-19. The CDR3 runs from the conserved cysteine through the conserved F or W. Fields, in order: V gene, clone size, D gene, J gene, CDR3 protein, CDR3 DNA. The D gene is left open where the match is weak. The size of a clone is reported for some rows only, either as once, few or many, or as a class for expanded clones.

TRBV11-2,.,.,TRBJ1-6,CASSRGGPSYNSPLHF,TGTGCCAGCAGTCGGGGGGGTCCCTCCTATAATTCACCCCTCCACTTT
TRBV5-1,.,.,TRBJ2-3,CATQDGTPSTDTQYF,TGCGCCACCCAAGATGGCACACCCAGCACAGATACGCAGTATTTT
TRBV2,.,.,TRBJ1-5,CASSVLDGGNQPQHF,TGTGCCAGCAGTGTTCTAGACGGAGGCAATCAGCCCCAGCATTTT
TRBV9,once,TRBD1,TRBJ1-2,CASSVAGQGTYGYTF,TGTGCCAGCAGCGTAGCGGGACAGGGAACGTATGGCTACACCTTC
TRBV30,few,.,TRBJ1-1,CAWARRTEAFF,TGTGCCTGGGCTAGGCGGACTGAAGCTTTCTTT
TRBV29-1,.,TRBD1,TRBJ2-3,CSVDKGAGDTQYF,TGCAGCGTTGATAAGGGGGCAGGAGATACGCAGTATTTT
TRBV19,few,TRBD2,TRBJ2-3,CASSRPRGSGAFTDTQYF,TGTGCCAGTAGTCGCCCTCGGGGGAGCGGGGCCTTCACAGATACGCAGTATTTT
TRBV7-2,.,.,TRBJ1-2,CASSLEHEQTYGYTF,TGTGCCAGCAGCTTAGAGCACGAACAGACCTATGGCTACACCTTC
TRBV12-5,.,.,TRBJ2-7,CASAGDKSYEQYF,TGTGCTAGTGCTGGGGACAAGTCCTACGAGCAGTACTTC
TRBV5-1,.,TRBD1,TRBJ1-1,CASRPRSLTGAMNTEAFF,TGCGCCAGCAGACCGCGTTCCCTGACAGGGGCTATGAACACTGAAGCTTTCTTT
TRBV4-2,.,.,TRBJ2-3,CASSQDKGAGGGDTQYF,TGTGCCAGCAGCCAAGATAAGGGGGCGGGAGGCGGGGATACGCAGTATTTT
TRBV30,.,.,TRBJ1-1,CAWVTGGNTEAFF,TGTGCCTGGGTGACAGGCGGGAACACTGAAGCTTTCTTT
TRBV5-6,once,TRBD2,TRBJ2-3,CASSLIRGAGGTDTQYF,TGTGCCAGCAGCTTGATTCGCGGCGCGGGGGGGACAGATACGCAGTATTTT
TRBV7-2,.,.,TRBJ1-2,CASSLGGGRGYTF,TGTGCCAGCAGCTTAGGCGGGGGGCGAGGCTACACCTTC
TRBV7-8,.,TRBD2,TRBJ2-7,CASSQRGSGPYEQYF,TGTGCCAGCAGCCAGAGGGGTAGCGGGCCCTACGAGCAGTACTTC
TRBV29-1,.,.,TRBJ1-1,CSASGGPDTEAFF,TGCAGCGCGTCGGGGGGACCGGACACTGAAGCTTTCTTT
TRBV9,few,TRBD1,TRBJ2-7,CASSSKGGRGVYEQYF,TGTGCCAGCAGCTCGAAAGGGGGCAGAGGGGTATACGAGCAGTACTTC
TRBV30,once,TRBD1,TRBJ1-2,CASQTGGDYGYTF,TGTGCCTCCCAGACAGGGGGAGACTATGGCTACACCTTC
TRBV15,once,TRBD1,TRBJ1-6,CATSTGQGGIAPLHF,TGTGCCACCAGCACCGGACAGGGTGGGATAGCACCCCTCCACTTT
TRBV7-3,once,.,TRBJ1-1,CASSLNDRWNTEAFF,TGTGCCAGCAGCTTAAATGACAGGTGGAACACTGAAGCTTTCTTT
TRBV10-2,few,TRBD2,TRBJ2-7,CASTSGLAVYEQYF,TGCGCCAGCACCTCGGGACTAGCGGTGTACGAGCAGTACTTC
TRBV19,.,.,TRBJ1-6,CASTLTGKRDSPLHF,TGTGCCAGTACCCTAACGGGGAAAAGGGATTCACCCCTCCACTTT
TRBV7-8,.,TRBD1,TRBJ1-5,CASSLRRTGGPNTRGQPQHF,TGTGCCAGCAGCTTAAGGCGAACAGGGGGCCCAAATACTAGGGGTCAGCCCCAGCATTTT
TRBV9,.,.,TRBJ1-6,CASSPVLDSPLHF,TGTGCCAGCAGTCCGGTTTTGGATTCACCCCTCCACTTT
TRBV16,.,TRBD1,TRBJ1-3,CASSPLNGQGASSSGNTIYF,TGTGCCAGCAGCCCGCTCAACGGACAGGGGGCAAGTAGCTCTGGAAACACCATATATTTT
TRBV6-5,.,TRBD1,TRBJ1-1,CASSPQGARDTEAFF,TGTGCCAGCAGTCCACAGGGGGCTAGGGACACTGAAGCTTTCTTT
TRBV2,.,.,TRBJ1-2,CASSEAAGATYGYTF,TGTGCCAGCAGTGAAGCAGCAGGGGCCACCTATGGCTACACCTTC
TRBV10-2,.,TRBD1,TRBJ2-2,CASSGTTGGELFF,TGCGCCAGCAGTGGGACGACAGGGGGGGAGCTGTTTTTT
TRBV5-6,.,TRBD1,TRBJ1-2,CASSVPGQGNYGYTF,TGTGCCAGCAGCGTACCGGGACAGGGAAACTATGGCTACACCTTC
TRBV5-1,few,TRBD1,TRBJ1-2,CASSGTGKAQNYGYTF,TGCGCCAGCAGCGGGACAGGGAAGGCACAGAACTATGGCTACACCTTC
TRBV20-1,.,.,TRBJ1-2,CSASAGNGYTF,TGCAGTGCTAGCGCGGGGAATGGCTACACCTTC
TRBV5-5,.,.,TRBJ2-1,CASSLGRTTFINEQFF,TGTGCCAGCAGCTTAGGCAGGACTACCTTCATCAATGAGCAGTTCTTC
TRBV7-6,once,.,TRBJ2-3,CASSLGYGGSSTDTQYF,TGTGCCAGCAGCTTAGGGTATGGAGGTTCTAGCACAGATACGCAGTATTTT